This T cell receptor (beta chain) emerged from a study of shared clonotypes between healthy human individuals. Method: immunoSEQ multiplex PCR; TCRdb's copy keeps in-frame clones and lacks some. Among approximately 510,000 clones listed, roughly 78% were seen once. This clone appeared a single time. Its antigen is as yet unknown. Adults of Caucasian background living in Nashville, Tennessee made up all donors. Deletions cut 0 bases from V and 2 bases from J, with 6 bases between. CDR1 and CDR2 from the germline V gene are MGHDK and SYGVNS. This CDR3 is built from 14 residues. Points from the study as a whole: Measured sharing among donors was expected to vary with sequencing depth.

The chain couples TRBV25-1 to TRBJ2-3; D unclear. The TCR sequence derives from a middle-aged woman in good health. Some clones in this sample may be carry-over from other donors' samples. Sequencing was carried out using PBMCs. CDR3 bases: TGTGCCAGCAGTGAATATAGGGACACAGATACGCAGTATTTT. Protein product: CASSEYRDTDTQYF.